The rows below give T cell receptor beta chains drawn from one sample of a study of cytomegalovirus exposure and HLA in healthy donors. Produced via immunoSEQ multiplex PCR; TCRdb's table is partial and in-frame only. The sample lists around 160,000 clones; approximately 88% were seen once. The sample was PBMCs. The receptors here all came from a woman younger than 35 in good health and CMV-seronegative. Both conserved end residues are part of each CDR3. Each record gives: J gene, V gene, D gene, clone size, CDR3 DNA, CDR3 protein. The D gene is left open where the match is weak. Expanded clones are given a class, and other clones once, few, many or no size at all.

>TRBJ2-2|TRBV10-3|-|-
TGTGCCATCAGTGATGTAATAGCGTTCGGCACCGGGGAGCTGTTTTTT
CAISDVIAFGTGELFF
>TRBJ2-5|TRBV29-1|TRBD2|-
TGCAGCGTTGATCTAGCGGGGGAGACCCAGTACTTC
CSVDLAGETQYF
>TRBJ2-7|TRBV19|-|-
TGTGCCAGTAGTTTCCTTGGAGGGGACTCCTACGAGCAGTACTTC
CASSFLGGDSYEQYF
>TRBJ2-7|TRBV7-9|-|-
TGTGCCAGCAGCTTAGAGGGAGGGGGCTACGAGCAGTACTTC
CASSLEGGGYEQYF
>TRBJ1-4|TRBV11-2|-|-
TGTGCCAGCAGCCTTGTGGGGGCCCCCCATGAAAAACTGTTTTTT
CASSLVGAPHEKLFF
>TRBJ1-2|TRBV7-9|-|-
TGTTCCAGCAGCCCCCCCGGTGGCTACACCTTC
CSSSPPGGYTF
>TRBJ2-2|TRBV7-9|-|-
TGTGCCAGCGGGGACTCCAACACCGGGGAGCTGTTTTTT
CASGDSNTGELFF
>TRBJ1-2|TRBV19|-|-
TGTGCCAGTAGTTCTGCCACCGAGAGCTATGGCTACACCTTC
CASSSATESYGYTF
>TRBJ1-2|TRBV6-1|-|few
TGTGCCAGCAGCACCATCGGAGGCGCACTCTATGGCTACACCTTC
CASSTIGGALYGYTF
>TRBJ1-5|TRBV5-8|-|-
TGTGCCAGCAGCTTCCAGACAGCAACGAGTAGTCAGCCCCAGCATTTT
CASSFQTATSSQPQHF
>TRBJ1-1|TRBV19|-|-
TGTGCCGCTAAGGAGAAAGAAGGGGCCCTACCCACTGAAGCTTTCTTT
CAAKEKEGALPTEAFF
>TRBJ1-6|TRBV7-6|TRBD1|-
TGTGCCAGCAGTGCCGGACAGGGGCGTAATTCACCCCTCCACTTT
CASSAGQGRNSPLHF
>TRBJ2-5|TRBV7-9|-|few
TGTTCCAGCAGCTTATTATGGGACACCGGAGAGACCCAGTACTTC
CSSSLLWDTGETQYF
>TRBJ1-1|TRBV28|TRBD1|few
TGTGCCAGCAGTCCTAGGACAGGAGGCGCTTTCTTT
CASSPRTGGAFF
>TRBJ2-7|TRBV11-2|-|few
TGTGCCAGCAGCTTAAACGTCGGCGGCGTGGGCTTC
CASSLNVGGVGF
>TRBJ1-2|TRBV19|TRBD1|-
TGTGCCAGTAGTAATTATCGGGACAGCCCCTATGGCTACACCTTC
CASSNYRDSPYGYTF
>TRBJ1-4|TRBV7-9|-|-
TGTGCCAGCAACACAAAGGACAGACCTAGAGCAACTAATGAAAAACTGTTTTTT
CASNTKDRPRATNEKLFF
>TRBJ2-1|TRBV19|TRBD2|once
TGTGCCAGTAGTATGGGACTAGCGCTCAATGAGCAGTTCTTC
CASSMGLALNEQFF
>TRBJ2-3|TRBV4-1|TRBD2|few
TGCGCCAGCAGCCAGACACTAGCGGGGAGCACAGATACGCAGTATTTT
CASSQTLAGSTDTQYF
>TRBJ2-7|TRBV11-3|-|-
TGTGCCAGCAGCTTAGAGACAAACTACGAGCAGTACTTC
CASSLETNYEQYF
>TRBJ2-3|TRBV7-8|-|few
TGTGCCAGCAACTACCGACCATCCCGCACAGATACGCAGTATTTT
CASNYRPSRTDTQYF
>TRBJ2-5|TRBV5-1|TRBD1|-
TGCGCCAGCAGCGGTGGACAGGGCACAGAGACCCAGTACTTC
CASSGGQGTETQYF
>TRBJ2-7|TRBV28|-|few
TGTGCCAGCAGTTTCACGGGATTCGAGCAGTACTTC
CASSFTGFEQYF
>TRBJ1-2|TRBV5-6|-|-
TGTGCCAGCAGCTTGGTAGGGGATCCCGCTGGCTACACCTTC
CASSLVGDPAGYTF
>TRBJ1-1|TRBV6-4|-|-
TGTGCTCTCGGACAGTTCATGAACACTGAAGCTTTCTTT
CALGQFMNTEAFF
>TRBJ1-1|TRBV2|-|-
TGTGCCAGCAGTTTATCCGGGTCCACTGAAGCTTTCTTT
CASSLSGSTEAFF
>TRBJ2-1|TRBV11-2|-|-
TGTGCCAGCAGCTTAGATCCGCAGAACAATGAGCAGTTCTTC
CASSLDPQNNEQFF